These 17 T cell receptor beta chains share one sample of origin, sequenced in a study of cytomegalovirus exposure and HLA in healthy donors. The PCR contained 60 Vbeta and 13 Jbeta primers. Using immunoSEQ multiplex PCR, the repertoire was profiled, and TCRdb retains in-frame clones only, with some absent. Among 100,000 to 150,000 clones, around 73% were seen once, and the ten largest hold 2.5% to 3%. The sample comprised PBMCs. The origin of the receptors is a human donor in good health.

This chain joins TRBV6-4 and TRBJ2-1; 8 nucleotides match TRBD2. The V gene end was trimmed by 3 bases and the J gene end by 3 bases; junction bases not matched to a gene: 4. Germline lookup yields CDR1 MRHNA and CDR2 SNTAGT. This CDR3 is built from 15 residues. CDR3 sequence: CASSEGSGNYNEQFF. CDR3 bases: TGTGCCAGCAGTGAGGGTAGCGGGAACTACAATGAGCAGTTCTTC.

This rearrangement joins TRBV27 to TRBJ1-1, with unresolved D. Germline lookup yields CDR1 MNHEY and CDR2 SMNVEV (reference sequence). The length of the CDR3 is 13 residues. The V end lost 1 base, the J end lost 7 bases, and 10 bases lay between the germline ends. CDR3 sequence (DNA): TGTGCCAGCAGTTTATTCCGGGCGGGTGAAGCTTTCTTT. It codes for CASSLFRAGEAFF.

The rearrangement joins TRBV5-5 to TRBJ1-1; weak D call: TRBD1 (6 bases). Deletions cut 0 bases from V and 1 base from J, with 10 bases between. This CDR3 is built from 15 residues. The germline CDR1 and CDR2 sequences are SGHKS and YYEKEE (reference sequence). The CDR3 DNA is TGTGCCAGCAGCTTGGCAGGGGTCCAGAACACTGAAGCTTTCTTT. Translated, it gives CASSLAGVQNTEAFF. The full variable domain, in which reference TRBV5-5 and TRBJ1-1 provide the parts outside the CDR3, is DAGVTQSPTHLIKTRGQQVTLRCSPISGHKSVSWYQQVLGQGPQFIFQYYEKEERGRGNFPDRFSARQFPNYSSELNVNALLLGDSALYLCASSLAGVQNTEAFFGQGTRLTVV.

J is TRBJ1-1 and V is TRBV20-1; D is undetermined. CDR3 length: 11 amino acids. V lost 2 bases to trimming and J lost 11 bases, with 12 bases between them. Germline V gives CDR1 DFQATT, CDR2 SNEGSKA (reference sequence). Written as DNA, the CDR3 is TGCAGTGCTAGAATCCGCGTCGAGGCTTTCTTT. Translated, it gives CSARIRVEAFF.

The gene calls are TRBV5-1 and TRBJ2-1, with TRBD2 matching 8 bases. Trimming cost V 1 base and J 8 bases; bases outside gene matches: 2. The CDR3 is 13 amino acids. Looked up from germline, CDR1 is SGHRS and CDR2 is YFSETQ. CDR3: CASSLMTSDEQFF. Written as DNA, the CDR3 is TGCGCCAGCAGCTTGATGACTAGCGATGAGCAGTTCTTC. The full variable domain, completed using reference TRBV5-1 and TRBJ2-1, is KAGVTQTPRYLIKTRGQQVTLSCSPISGHRSVSWYQQTPGQGLQFLFEYFSETQRNKGNFPGRFSGRQFSNSRSEMNVSTLELGDSALYLCASSLMTSDEQFFGPGTRLTVL.

The chain links TRBV6-5 to TRBJ1-2; 8 bases are a match to TRBD1. The CDR3 runs to 14 residues. Losses at the gene ends were 0 bases for V and 6 bases for J; bases not matched to a gene: 3. CDR1 is MNHEY, CDR2 SVGAGI, per germline. CDR3 DNA: TGTGCCAGCAGTTACTCCTTGACAGGGGATGGCTACACCTTC. Amino acids: CASSYSLTGDGYTF.

In its sample, this clone was seen a few times. J is TRBJ2-2 and V is TRBV27; TRBD1 agrees at 8 bases. Germline CDR1 is MNHEY and CDR2 is SMNVEV (reference sequence). The CDR3 has 16 residues. V shed 2 bases and J 1 base; nucleotides not matched to a gene: 3. Written as DNA, the CDR3 is TGTGCCAGCAGTTTAGCCGGGACAGGGAACACCGGGGAGCTGTTTTTT. This gives the protein CASSLAGTGNTGELFF.

The CDR3 reads CASRERVSGYEQYF. CDR3 nucleotide sequence: TGTGCCAGTAGGGAGCGGGTGTCGGGGTACGAGCAGTACTTC. The V gene is TRBV19, the J gene TRBJ2-7; maybe TRBD2 (6 bases). The CDR3 has 14 amino acids. The V gene's germline CDR1 is LNHDA and CDR2 SQIVND (reference sequence). V dropped 6 bases and J dropped 4 bases, with 16 bases sitting between them. The entire variable domain, with the rest obtained from reference TRBV19 and TRBJ2-7, is as follows: DGGITQSPKYLFRKEGQNVTLSCEQNLNHDAMYWYRQDPGQGLRLIYYSQIVNDFQKGDIAEGYSVSREKKESFPLTVTSAQKNPTAFYLCASRERVSGYEQYFGPGTRLTVT.

The table lists this clone with a few counts. The CDR3 loop is CASSGRAKSSYEQYF. The CDR3 DNA sequence: TGCGCCAGCAGCGGCAGGGCTAAAAGCTCCTACGAGCAGTACTTC. V and J are TRBV5-1 and TRBJ2-7; a weak D match, TRBD1 (5 bases). V lost 4 bases to trimming and J lost 0 bases, with 14 bases between them. Germline V gene data show CDR1 as SGHRS and CDR2 as YFSETQ. The CDR3 sequence is 15 residues long.

The chain's CDR3 is CATLASGRAKNIQYF. The CDR3 DNA follows: TGTGCCACCCTGGCTAGCGGAAGAGCCAAAAACATTCAGTACTTC. This sequence joins TRBV15 and TRBJ2-4; 7 bases are a match to TRBD2. The CDR3 is 15 residues long. J gave up 0 bases and V 8 bases, and 7 bases lay outside the gene matches. Germline loops: CDR1 LNHNV, CDR2 YYDKDF (reference sequence).

The chain joins TRBV7-2 to TRBJ2-2, with 8 bases that match TRBD1. Germline V gives CDR1 SGHTA, CDR2 FQGNSA. V shed 5 bases, J shed 0 bases, and the junction held 5 bases outside the gene matches. This CDR3 has 16 residues. CDR3 residues: CASSHGTGSNTGELFF. The CDR3 coding sequence is TGTGCCAGCAGCCATGGGACAGGCTCGAACACCGGGGAGCTGTTTTTT.

The chain is built from TRBV7-3 and TRBJ1-4; 10 bases fit TRBD1. Trimming took 2 bases from V and 7 from J; bases not matched to a gene: 4. This CDR3 is 15 amino acids long. CDR1 SGHTA and CDR2 FQGTGA come from the germline V gene. CDR3 in amino acids: CASSLSGTGVEKLFF. CDR3 nucleotides: TGTGCCAGCAGCTTATCCGGGACAGGGGTTGAAAAACTGTTTTTT. The full variable domain, its missing parts supplied by reference TRBV7-3 and TRBJ1-4, is GAGVSQTPSNKVTEKGKYVELRCDPISGHTALYWYRQSLGQGPEFLIYFQGTGAADDSGLPNDRFFAVRPEGSVSTLKIQRTERGDSAVYLCASSLSGTGVEKLFFGSGTQLSVL.

The chain uses TRBV5-1 and TRBJ2-5; D gene uncertain. CDR1 is SGHRS and CDR2 is YFSETQ in the germline V gene. V lost 4 bases to trimming and J lost 7 bases, with 20 bases between them. The CDR3 has 15 residues. The CDR3 nucleotides are TGCGCCAGCAGCCCTGAACTGCCTTACCAATCGACCCAGTACTTC. This translates into CASSPELPYQSTQYF.

J is TRBJ1-3 and V is TRBV21-1. TRBV21-1 counts as a pseudogene. This CDR3 is built from 20 residues. The CDR3 DNA reads as TGTGCCAGCAGCAAAGCTAAGGTGTCGGGTCCGTTGTCGAGTGGAAACACCATATATTTT. It translates to CASSKAKVSGPLSSGNTIYF.

The chain employs TRBV11-1 and TRBJ2-7; possibly TRBD1 for D (7 bases). Between the trimmed V and J ends, which lost 5 bases and 3 bases, there was a span of 20 bases. Germline loops: CDR1 SGHAT, CDR2 FQDESV (reference sequence). CDR3 length equals 16 residues. This chain's CDR3 is CASSPQWQGGGYEQYF. As DNA, the CDR3 is TGTGCCAGCAGCCCCCAGTGGCAGGGGGGCGGCTACGAGCAGTACTTC. The full variable domain, completed using reference TRBV11-1 and TRBJ2-7, is EAEVAQSPRYKITEKSQAVAFWCDPISGHATLYWYRQILGQGPELLVQFQDESVVDDSQLPKDRFSAERLKGVDSTLKIQPAELGDSAMYLCASSPQWQGGGYEQYFGPGTRLTVT.

V usage is TRBV6-5 and J usage is TRBJ1-2; the D gene is possibly TRBD1 (5 bases). V was pared by 2 bases and J by 8 bases, with 21 bases between. CDR3 size: 16 residues. CDR1 MNHEY and CDR2 SVGAGI come from the germline V gene. The CDR3 reads CASSYGISQGPWGYTF. Written as DNA, the CDR3 is TGTGCCAGCAGTTACGGGATATCGCAGGGTCCCTGGGGCTACACCTTC.

This chain uses TRBV29-1 with TRBJ2-7; 10 nucleotides line up with TRBD1. This CDR3 is 14 amino acids long. Germline trimming cut 4 bases from V and 2 bases from J; bases unmatched to any gene: 5. From germline, CDR1 is SQVTM and CDR2 ANQGSEA. The CDR3 DNA reads TGCAGCGTTGCCCTCGGGACAGGGGCCTACGAGCAGTACTTC. Amino acids: CSVALGTGAYEQYF.